This T cell receptor (beta chain) emerged from a study of blood T cell repertoires in COVID-19. About the research overall: Some COVID-19 samples were acute and others convalescent; all came from the United States, Italy and Spain. Sources were T cells, B-cell-depleted T cells, or PBMCs; the material itself was cDNA or gDNA.

This CDR3 has 15 residues. The V gene end was trimmed by 6 bases and the J gene end by 5 bases; junction bases not matched to a gene: 9. Germline V CDR1 and CDR2: MNHEY, SVGEGT. This table comes from immunoSEQ multiplex PCR, and its TCRdb copy is limited to in-frame clones, with some not included. The sample carries a few hundred thousand clones, around 85% recorded once. The V gene is TRBV6-2 or TRBV6-3, the J gene TRBJ1-1; 10 bases agree with TRBD1. The TCR comes from a woman aged 18-29 years with acute or convalescent COVID-19. Material for sequencing was peripheral blood. The CDR3 coding sequence is TGTGCCAGCAGCCCCGGGGACAGGGGTTGGACTGAAGCTTTCTTT. It yields the protein CASSPGDRGWTEAFF.